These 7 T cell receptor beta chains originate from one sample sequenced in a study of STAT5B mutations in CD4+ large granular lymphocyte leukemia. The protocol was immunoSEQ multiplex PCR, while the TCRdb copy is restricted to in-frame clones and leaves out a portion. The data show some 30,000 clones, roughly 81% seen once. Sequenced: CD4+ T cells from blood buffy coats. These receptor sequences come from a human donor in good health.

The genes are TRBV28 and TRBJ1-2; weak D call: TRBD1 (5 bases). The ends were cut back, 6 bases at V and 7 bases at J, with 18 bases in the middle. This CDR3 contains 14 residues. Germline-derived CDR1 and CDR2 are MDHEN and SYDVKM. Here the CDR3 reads CASRPGGGVGGYTF. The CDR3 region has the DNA TGTGCCAGCAGGCCGGGGGGAGGGGTTGGTGGCTACACCTTC.

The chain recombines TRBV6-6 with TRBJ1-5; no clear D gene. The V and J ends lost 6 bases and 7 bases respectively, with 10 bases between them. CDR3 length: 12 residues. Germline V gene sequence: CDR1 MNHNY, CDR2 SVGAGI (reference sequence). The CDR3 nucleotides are TGTGCCAGCAGCCCTTTTGAACAGCCCCAGCATTTT. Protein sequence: CASSPFEQPQHF.

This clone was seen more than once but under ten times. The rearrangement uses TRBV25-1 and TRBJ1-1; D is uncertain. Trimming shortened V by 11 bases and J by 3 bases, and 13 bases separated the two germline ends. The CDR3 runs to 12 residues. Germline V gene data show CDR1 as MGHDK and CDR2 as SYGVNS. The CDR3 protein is CAAGSSYTEAFF. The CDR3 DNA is TGTGCCGCGGGGTCAAGCTACACTGAAGCTTTCTTT.

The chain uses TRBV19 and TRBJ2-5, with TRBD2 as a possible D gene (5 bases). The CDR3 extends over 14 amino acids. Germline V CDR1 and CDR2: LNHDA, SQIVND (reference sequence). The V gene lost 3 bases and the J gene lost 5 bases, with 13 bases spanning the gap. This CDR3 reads CASSIPLRGETQYF. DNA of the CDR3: TGTGCCAGTAGTATTCCCCTCCGAGGGGAGACCCAGTACTTC.

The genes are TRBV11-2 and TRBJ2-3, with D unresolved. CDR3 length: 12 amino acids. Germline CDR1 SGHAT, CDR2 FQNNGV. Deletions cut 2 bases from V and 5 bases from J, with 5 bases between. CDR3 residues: CASSLSGDTQYF. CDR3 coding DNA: TGTGCCAGCAGCTTATCAGGAGATACGCAGTATTTT.

The CDR3 sequence is CASSPPFRGARAGELFF. CDR3 in DNA: TGTGCCAGCAGCCCCCCATTTCGGGGGGCCAGGGCCGGGGAGCTGTTTTTT. The chain joins TRBV7-9 to TRBJ2-2; D is possibly TRBD2 (7 bases). Germline-derived CDR1 and CDR2 are SEHNR and FQNEAQ (reference sequence). The CDR3 covers 17 residues. Trimming cost V 5 bases and J 6 bases, with 22 bases left between them. The full variable domain, in which reference TRBV7-9 and TRBJ2-2 provide the parts outside the CDR3, is DTGVSQNPRHKITKRGQNVTFRCDPISEHNRLYWYRQTLGQGPEFLTYFQNEAQLEKSRLLSDRFSAERPKGSFSTLEIQRTEQGDSAMYLCASSPPFRGARAGELFFGEGSRLTVL.

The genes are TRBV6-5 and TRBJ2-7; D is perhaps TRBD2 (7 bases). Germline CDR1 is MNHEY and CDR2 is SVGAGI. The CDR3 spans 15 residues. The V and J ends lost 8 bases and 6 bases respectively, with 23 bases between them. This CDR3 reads CASRPGGGGSLEQYF. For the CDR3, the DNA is TGTGCCAGCCGCCCAGGAGGGGGAGGGTCTCTCGAGCAGTACTTC.